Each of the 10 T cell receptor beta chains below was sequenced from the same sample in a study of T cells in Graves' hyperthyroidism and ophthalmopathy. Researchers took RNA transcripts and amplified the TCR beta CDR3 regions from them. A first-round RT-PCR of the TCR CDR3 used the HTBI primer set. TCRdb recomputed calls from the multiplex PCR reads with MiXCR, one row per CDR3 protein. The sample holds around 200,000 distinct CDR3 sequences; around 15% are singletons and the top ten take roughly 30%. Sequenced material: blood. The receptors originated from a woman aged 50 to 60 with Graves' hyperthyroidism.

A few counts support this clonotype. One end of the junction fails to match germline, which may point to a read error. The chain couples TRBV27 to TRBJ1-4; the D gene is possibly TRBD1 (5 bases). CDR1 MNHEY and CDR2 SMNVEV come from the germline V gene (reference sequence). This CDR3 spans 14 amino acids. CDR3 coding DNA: TGTGCCAGCAGTTTTGGAACAGGTCTTGAAGAACTGTTTTTT. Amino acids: CASSFGTGLEELFF.

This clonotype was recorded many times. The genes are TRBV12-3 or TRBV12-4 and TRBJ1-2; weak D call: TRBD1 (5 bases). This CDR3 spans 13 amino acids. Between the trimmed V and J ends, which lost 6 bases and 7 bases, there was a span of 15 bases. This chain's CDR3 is CASRPSREAGYTF. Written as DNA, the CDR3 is TGTGCCAGCAGACCTTCCAGGGAGGCTGGCTACACCTTC.

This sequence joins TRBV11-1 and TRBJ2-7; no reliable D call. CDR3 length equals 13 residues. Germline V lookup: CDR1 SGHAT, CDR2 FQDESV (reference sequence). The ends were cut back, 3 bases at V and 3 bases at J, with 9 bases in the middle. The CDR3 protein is CASSFGQIYEQYF. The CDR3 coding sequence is TGTGCCAGCAGCTTCGGGCAGATCTACGAGCAGTACTTC.

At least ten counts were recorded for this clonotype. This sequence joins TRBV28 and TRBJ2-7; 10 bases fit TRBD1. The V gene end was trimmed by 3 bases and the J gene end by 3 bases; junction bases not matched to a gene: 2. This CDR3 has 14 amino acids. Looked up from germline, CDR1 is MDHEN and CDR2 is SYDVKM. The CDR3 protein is CASSFGTGVYEQYF. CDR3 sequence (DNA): TGTGCCAGCAGTTTTGGGACAGGGGTCTACGAGCAGTACTTC.

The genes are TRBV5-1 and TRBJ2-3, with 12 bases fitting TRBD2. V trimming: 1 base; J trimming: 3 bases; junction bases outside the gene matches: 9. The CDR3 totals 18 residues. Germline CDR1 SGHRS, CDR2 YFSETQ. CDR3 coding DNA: TGCGCCAGCAGCTTGAATCCCCTAGGACTAGCGGGAACAGATACGCAGTATTTT. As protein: CASSLNPLGLAGTDTQYF.

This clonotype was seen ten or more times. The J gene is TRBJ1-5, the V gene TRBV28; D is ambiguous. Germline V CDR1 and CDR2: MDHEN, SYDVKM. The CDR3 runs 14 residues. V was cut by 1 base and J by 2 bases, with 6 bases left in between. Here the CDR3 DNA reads TGTGCCAGCAGTTTATCCCAAGGCAATCAGCCCCAGCATTTT. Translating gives CASSLSQGNQPQHF.

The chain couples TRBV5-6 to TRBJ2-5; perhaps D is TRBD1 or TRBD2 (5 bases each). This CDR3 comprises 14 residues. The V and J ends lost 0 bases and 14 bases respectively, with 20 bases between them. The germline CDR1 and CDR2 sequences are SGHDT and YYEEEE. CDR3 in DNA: TGTGCCAGCAGCTTGGGTACGGGACCAACAGCCCGTTACTTC. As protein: CASSLGTGPTARYF.

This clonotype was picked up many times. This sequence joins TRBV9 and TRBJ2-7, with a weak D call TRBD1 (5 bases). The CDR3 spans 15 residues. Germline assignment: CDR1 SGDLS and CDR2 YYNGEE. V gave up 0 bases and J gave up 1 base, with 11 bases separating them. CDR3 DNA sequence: TGTGCCAGCAGCGTAGGTCCAGGGTTGTCCTACGAGCAGTACTTC. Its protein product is CASSVGPGLSYEQYF.

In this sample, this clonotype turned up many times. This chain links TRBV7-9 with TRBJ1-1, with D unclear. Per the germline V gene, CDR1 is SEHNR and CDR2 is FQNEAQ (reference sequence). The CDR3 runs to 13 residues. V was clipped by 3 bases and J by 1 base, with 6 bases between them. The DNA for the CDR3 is TGTGCCAGCAGCTTCCAGTCGAACACTGAAGCTTTCTTT. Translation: CASSFQSNTEAFF.

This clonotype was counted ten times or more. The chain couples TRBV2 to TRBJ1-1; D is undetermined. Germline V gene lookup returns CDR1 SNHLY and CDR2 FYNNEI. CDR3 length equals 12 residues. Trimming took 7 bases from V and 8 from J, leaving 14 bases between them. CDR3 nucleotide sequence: TGTGCCAGCACCACAGACGGCAGGGAAGCTTTCTTT. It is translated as CASTTDGREAFF.